These T cell receptor beta chains were read from a single sample in a study of cytomegalovirus exposure and HLA in healthy donors. Generated by immunoSEQ multiplex PCR, the TCRdb table keeps only in-frame clones and is missing some. Seen here are some 180,000 clones, about 85% observed once, and the top ten hold about 2.7%. What was sequenced was PBMCs. The receptors shown here come from a man aged 25 to 45 in good health and CMV-seropositive. CDR3s include the opening cysteine and the closing phenylalanine or tryptophan. The order of the fields is clone size, J gene, D gene, V gene, CDR3 protein, CDR3 DNA. D genes are given only for firm matches. Clone sizes are given selectively: once, few, many, or a class where the clone is expanded.

size: NA
J: TRBJ2-7
D: NA
V: TRBV28
CDR3: CASRTGSTYEQYF
DNA: TGTGCCAGCAGAACAGGGTCTACCTACGAGCAGTACTTC

size: few
J: TRBJ1-1
D: NA
V: TRBV4-3
CDR3: CASSANEGTEAFF
DNA: TGCGCCAGCAGCGCCAATGAGGGCACTGAAGCTTTCTTT

size: NA
J: TRBJ1-2
D: TRBD1
V: TRBV4-3
CDR3: CASSQPGQVYGGYTF
DNA: TGCGCCAGCAGCCAGCCTGGACAGGTTTATGGGGGCTACACCTTC

size: NA
J: TRBJ2-3
D: TRBD2
V: TRBV4-2
CDR3: CASSQDLGGRSTDTQYF
DNA: TGTGCCAGCAGCCAAGATCTCGGGGGGAGAAGCACAGATACGCAGTATTTT

size: once
J: TRBJ2-2
D: TRBD2
V: TRBV5-1
CDR3: CASRRSGSRTGELFF
DNA: TGCGCCAGCAGAAGAAGCGGGAGCCGCACCGGGGAGCTGTTTTTT

size: NA
J: TRBJ2-7
D: TRBD1
V: TRBV5-8
CDR3: CASSLNRGLSYEQYF
DNA: TGTGCCAGCAGTTTGAACAGGGGTCTTTCCTACGAGCAGTACTTC

size: once
J: TRBJ2-1
D: TRBD2
V: TRBV11-3
CDR3: CASSLDRGRERYNEQFF
DNA: TGTGCCAGCAGCTTAGATCGTGGGCGGGAGAGGTACAATGAGCAGTTCTTC

size: NA
J: TRBJ2-5
D: NA
V: TRBV5-1
CDR3: CASSLGQRETQYF
DNA: TGCGCCAGCAGCTTGGGACAGAGAGAGACCCAGTACTTC

size: NA
J: TRBJ1-2
D: TRBD1
V: TRBV28
CDR3: CASSLGQIANYGYTF
DNA: TGTGCCAGCAGTTTGGGACAGATAGCTAACTATGGCTACACCTTC

size: NA
J: TRBJ2-1
D: TRBD1
V: TRBV19
CDR3: CASSGQGSSYNEQFF
DNA: TGTGCCAGTAGTGGACAGGGGAGCTCCTACAATGAGCAGTTCTTC

size: NA
J: TRBJ1-6
D: NA
V: TRBV7-9
CDR3: CASSLGTGYSPLHF
DNA: TGTGCCAGCAGCTTAGGAACGGGGTATTCACCCCTCCACTTT

size: NA
J: TRBJ2-1
D: NA
V: TRBV6-1
CDR3: CASSDNDSSYNEQFF
DNA: TGTGCCAGCAGTGATAACGACAGCTCCTACAATGAGCAGTTCTTC

size: NA
J: TRBJ2-3
D: TRBD1
V: TRBV4-2
CDR3: CASSLLGQDTDTQYF
DNA: TGTGCCAGCAGCCTGCTAGGACAGGACACAGATACGCAGTATTTT

size: NA
J: TRBJ2-7
D: TRBD2
V: TRBV2
CDR3: CASSVKRETYEQYF
DNA: TGTGCCAGCAGTGTCAAGCGGGAAACCTACGAGCAGTACTTC

size: NA
J: TRBJ2-2
D: TRBD2
V: TRBV18
CDR3: CASSPLGTSGSRFTGELFF
DNA: TGTGCCAGCTCACCACTTGGGACTAGCGGGAGCCGGTTCACCGGGGAGCTGTTTTTT

size: few
J: TRBJ1-2
D: NA
V: TRBV6-5
CDR3: CASSYSTGLDGYTF
DNA: TGTGCCAGCAGTTACTCCACAGGGTTAGATGGCTACACCTTC

size: NA
J: TRBJ1-2
D: NA
V: TRBV7-2
CDR3: CASSLNPTANYGYTF
DNA: TGTGCCAGCAGTCTCAACCCGACAGCCAACTATGGCTACACCTTC

size: NA
J: TRBJ2-3
D: NA
V: TRBV18
CDR3: CASSPKGTGSSDTQYF
DNA: TGTGCCAGCTCACCCAAAGGAACCGGGAGTTCAGATACGCAGTATTTT

size: NA
J: TRBJ2-3
D: TRBD2
V: TRBV7-2
CDR3: CASSLGRGGSIDTQYF
DNA: TGTGCCAGCAGCTTAGGGCGCGGCGGGAGTATAGATACGCAGTATTTT